Sequencing of this T cell receptor beta chain was carried out in a study of metastatic and nonmetastatic thyroid tumors (dated by TCRdb to about 2020). As for the study more broadly: Repertoires from peripheral blood and from tumor or nodule tissue samples of malignant and benign thyroid patients were compared.

Beyond this particular receptor, the publication reports: TCR beta diversity was reported as significantly higher in malignant tumors than in benign nodules, in both blood and tumor samples.

Its CDR3 holds 15 amino acids, cysteine through phenylalanine. The DNA shown is the 45-base CDR3, in frame from base 1. V is clipped by 5 bases and J by 0 bases, and the sequence between their germline boundaries is 11 bases long. CDR1 and CDR2, looked up from the germline V gene, are SGHAT and FQNNGV. This clone was picked up many times. The antigen this receptor binds is unknown. It has no much larger one-base neighbor in the sample; base qualities were not kept. No patient had received any treatment before thyroid surgery. The study retrospectively analysed patient clinical samples collected from the early 2010s to the late 2010s using T-cell receptor beta sequencing. Receptors were amplified or captured by PCR. Sequencing relied on an Illumina HiSeq 4000. High-throughput sequencing was used to profile the TCR beta-chain CDR3 region of every patient. Per the original workflow: CDR3 differences across clinicopathological groups were used to build a classifier for discriminating distant-metastatic papillary thyroid cancer patients. The Shannon index was used to assess repertoire diversity, and the Morisita-Horn index was used to assess tumor-blood repertoire similarity. In-frame beta chains were kept once TCRdb had trimmed the public reads at Q25 with fastp and called clones with MiXCR. Here the V and J calls rest on TCRdb's processing, not on the authors' analysis. Within this sample are 25,000 to 30,000 clones, with 23% of them counted one time only. Approximately 2.4% of the sample is taken by the ten largest.

The sample was blood. This TCR came from a female donor with papillary thyroid cancer or a benign thyroid nodule (not recorded which). Some clones in this sample may be carry-over from other donors' samples. The chain uses TRBV11-2 and TRBJ2-4, with the D segment identity uncertain. The nucleotides read TGTGCCAGCAGCCGCCCCCCTCTAGCCAAAAACATTCAGTACTTC. Its protein reads: CASSRPPLAKNIQYF.